Each of the 3 T cell receptor beta chains below was sequenced from the same sample in a study of T cells in Graves' hyperthyroidism and ophthalmopathy. TCR beta CDR3 regions were amplified from RNA transcripts. First-round RT-PCR targeting the TCR CDR3 was performed with the HTBI primer set. TCRdb itself ran the multiplex PCR reads through MiXCR, one entry per CDR3 protein. The profile shows some 250,000 distinct CDR3 sequences, 13% to 15% of them singletons. Specimen: blood. These receptors were obtained from a middle-aged woman with Graves' hyperthyroidism that later progressed to Graves' ophthalmopathy.

This clonotype appeared many times. This chain uses TRBV12-3 or TRBV12-4 with TRBJ1-1, with D tentatively TRBD1 (5 bases). The CDR3 spans 15 residues. V gave up 2 bases and J gave up 1 base, with 11 bases separating them. CDR3 in amino acids: CASSLSGLRNTEAFF. For the CDR3, the DNA is TGTGCCAGCAGTTTATCGGGACTCAGGAACACTGAAGCTTTCTTT.

V gene TRBV18 combines with J gene TRBJ1-5; TRBD1 is a possible D gene (5 bases). The CDR3 is 16 amino acids. CDR1 and CDR2 from the germline V gene are KGHSH and LQKENI. Between the trimmed V and J ends, which lost 1 base and 2 bases, there was a span of 12 bases. CDR3 DNA: TGTGCCAGCTCACCACAACAGGTGGCAGGCAATCAGCCCCAGCATTTT. This translates into CASSPQQVAGNQPQHF. The full variable domain, rest sourced from reference TRBV18 and TRBJ1-5, is NAGVMQNPRHLVRRRGQEARLRCSPMKGHSHVYWYRQLPEEGLKFMVYLQKENIIDESGMPKERFSAEFPKEGPSILRIQQVVRGDSAAYFCASSPQQVAGNQPQHFGDGTRLSIL.

This rearrangement joins TRBV5-4 to TRBJ1-5; no clear D. CDR1 SGHNT and CDR2 YYREEE come from the germline V gene (reference sequence). This CDR3 has 13 residues. Trimming pared 0 bases from V and 7 bases from J, leaving 8 bases between. This CDR3 is CASSLGLGQPQHF. The CDR3 DNA follows: TGTGCCAGCAGCTTGGGGCTGGGGCAGCCCCAGCATTTT.